The 24 T cell receptor beta chains below come from one sample, sequenced in a study of STAT5B mutations in CD4+ large granular lymphocyte leukemia. Assay: immunoSEQ multiplex PCR; the TCRdb copy retains only in-frame clones and omits some. The sample lists thousands of clones, 65% to 80% occurring once. Sequenced: PBMCs. The receptors originated from a woman aged 55-69 years with CD4+ T-cell large granular lymphocyte leukemia.

The CDR3 region is CASSYGEGRTDTQYF. CDR3 sequence (DNA): TGTGCCAGCAGTTACGGTGAGGGGCGCACAGATACGCAGTATTTT. This sequence joins TRBV6-5 and TRBJ2-3; D is perhaps TRBD1 or TRBD2 (5 bases each). V lost 2 bases to trimming and J lost 1 base, with 10 bases between them. Germline V gene data show CDR1 as MNHEY and CDR2 as SVGAGI. The CDR3 extends over 15 amino acids.

The chain has TRBV5-1 and TRBJ2-1; 8 bases are a match to TRBD1. V shed 0 bases, J shed 8 bases, and the junction held 13 bases outside the gene matches. This CDR3 comprises 17 residues. Germline-derived CDR1 and CDR2 are SGHRS and YFSETQ. The CDR3 protein is CASSLGWSPGGSDEQFF. In DNA form, the CDR3 reads TGCGCCAGCAGCTTGGGTTGGAGCCCAGGGGGCTCTGATGAGCAGTTCTTC.

The J gene is TRBJ1-1, the V gene TRBV5-1; tentatively, D is TRBD1 (6 bases). This CDR3 is built from 14 residues. Trimming cost V 0 bases and J 1 base, with 7 bases left between them. Germline V gene lookup returns CDR1 SGHRS and CDR2 YFSETQ. The CDR3 DNA is TGCGCCAGCAGCTTGGCGGGGGCGAACACTGAAGCTTTCTTT. This gives the protein CASSLAGANTEAFF.

J is TRBJ2-1 and V is TRBV9, with D perhaps TRBD2 (6 bases). The CDR3 covers 16 residues. The V gene's germline CDR1 is SGDLS and CDR2 YYNGEE. V gave up 3 bases and J gave up 5 bases, with 18 bases separating them. The CDR3 DNA reads TGTGCCAGCAGCGCAATGGACCTAGGACTACACAATGAGCAGTTCTTC. Its protein is CASSAMDLGLHNEQFF.

This clone occurred a few times. The genes are TRBV2 and TRBJ1-5, with TRBD1 as a possible D gene (5 bases). Trimming left V 2 bases short and J 3 bases short, with 11 bases between. CDR1 and CDR2 from the germline V gene are SNHLY and FYNNEI. The length of the CDR3 is 15 residues. CDR3 amino acids: CASSERGNDNQPQHF. The DNA for the CDR3 is TGTGCCAGCAGTGAACGGGGGAATGACAATCAGCCCCAGCATTTT.

V and J are TRBV5-6 and TRBJ1-2, with 8 positions matching TRBD1. V shed 3 bases and J 4 bases; nucleotides not matched to a gene: 8. Germline CDR1 SGHDT, CDR2 YYEEEE. This CDR3 is built from 15 residues. The CDR3 nucleotides are TGTGCCAGCAGCTATGGGACAGGAGATTTCTATGGCTACACCTTC. It specifies CASSYGTGDFYGYTF.

CDR3 DNA: TGTGCCTGGAGCCCGGGACAGGGGGGAAATCAGCCCCAGCATTTT. Its translation: CAWSPGQGGNQPQHF. The genes are TRBV30 and TRBJ1-5, with TRBD1 identical over 11 bases. Trimming removed 3 bases from V and 4 bases from J; junction bases left unmatched: 5. Germline V lookup: CDR1 GTSNPN, CDR2 SVGIG (reference sequence). This CDR3 comprises 15 residues.

J is TRBJ2-7 and V is TRBV7-8; 13 nucleotides agree with TRBD2. From germline, CDR1 is SGHVS and CDR2 FQNEAQ. V gave up 3 bases and J gave up 3 bases; unmatched junction bases: 5. This CDR3 has 16 amino acids. CDR3 region: CASSFGLAGAYYEQYF. For the CDR3, the DNA is TGTGCCAGCAGCTTCGGACTAGCGGGGGCCTACTACGAGCAGTACTTC.

The chain couples TRBV30 to TRBJ2-7; the D gene is possibly TRBD2 (6 bases). The CDR3 runs to 12 residues. With 1 base removed from V and 5 bases from J, the gap between germline ends came to 9 bases. In germline, CDR1 is GTSNPN, CDR2 SVGIG (reference sequence). As DNA, the CDR3 is TGTGCCTGGAGTGGGAGGGCTAACGAGCAGTACTTC. The encoded protein is CAWSGRANEQYF.

The chain recombines TRBV5-4 with TRBJ2-5; either TRBD1 or TRBD2 may supply D (6 bases each). V was trimmed by 0 bases and J by 2 bases, leaving 14 bases between them. The CDR3 covers 16 residues. In germline, CDR1 is SGHNT, CDR2 YYREEE (reference sequence). The CDR3 here is CASSLVGGRRQETQYF. In DNA form, the CDR3 reads TGTGCCAGCAGCTTGGTTGGGGGGCGTAGGCAAGAGACCCAGTACTTC.

The V and J genes are TRBV28 and TRBJ1-4; perhaps TRBD1 as D (6 bases). The germline gives CDR1 MDHEN, CDR2 SYDVKM. Trimming shortened V by 5 bases and J by 2 bases, and 12 bases separated the two germline ends. CDR3 length: 15 residues. DNA of the CDR3: TGTGCCAGCAGTCCCCAGGGGACGACTAATGAAAAACTGTTTTTT. Residues: CASSPQGTTNEKLFF.

The V gene is TRBV19, the J gene TRBJ2-7, with 11 bases matching TRBD2. In germline, CDR1 is LNHDA, CDR2 SQIVND (reference sequence). After removal of 6 bases from V and 3 bases from J, the junction contained 4 bases not matched to a gene. The length of the CDR3 is 14 residues. Written as DNA, the CDR3 is TGTGCCAGTAGAGCGCTAGCGGGGGGCTACGAGCAGTACTTC. This encodes CASRALAGGYEQYF. Full variable domain (missing parts from reference TRBV19 and TRBJ2-7): DGGITQSPKYLFRKEGQNVTLSCEQNLNHDAMYWYRQDPGQGLRLIYYSQIVNDFQKGDIAEGYSVSREKKESFPLTVTSAQKNPTAFYLCASRALAGGYEQYFGPGTRLTVT.

This clone was seen more than once but under ten times. This chain links TRBV6-5 with TRBJ1-2, with 8 bases lining up with TRBD1. Unmatched junction bases numbered 7, after V lost 4 bases and J lost 6 bases. The CDR3 has 14 residues. CDR1 and CDR2 from the germline V gene are MNHEY and SVGAGI. The CDR3 loop reads CASSSAGQGDGYTF. DNA for the CDR3: TGTGCCAGCAGTTCCGCCGGACAGGGAGATGGCTACACCTTC.

The chain joins TRBV15 to TRBJ1-4, with a tentative D call TRBD1 (6 bases). V was shortened by 4 bases and J by 13 bases, with 19 bases between the two germline ends. Germline CDR1 is LNHNV and CDR2 is YYDKDF (reference sequence). The CDR3 is 14 residues long. CDR3 protein: CATSTYGGQGGLFF. The DNA of the CDR3 is TGTGCCACCAGCACCTATGGGGGGCAGGGTGGACTGTTTTTT.

The chain joins TRBV2 to TRBJ2-1; 11 bases map to TRBD2. CDR1 and CDR2 (germline): SNHLY, FYNNEI. The CDR3 extends over 12 amino acids. J was trimmed by 9 bases and V by 7 bases; bases with no gene match: 2. This chain's CDR3 is CASNLAGGEQFF. The CDR3 nucleotides read TGTGCCAGCAACCTAGCGGGAGGTGAGCAGTTCTTC.

The rearrangement links TRBV4-3 to TRBJ1-5, with 9 nucleotides matching TRBD1. J lost 5 bases, V lost 0 bases, and 5 bases had no gene match. Germline-derived CDR1 and CDR2 are LGHNA and YSLEER. This CDR3 contains 16 residues. The CDR3 loop is CASSQDAGTGYQPQHF. The CDR3 coding sequence is TGCGCCAGCAGCCAAGATGCGGGGACAGGGTATCAGCCCCAGCATTTT.

J is TRBJ2-4 and V is TRBV6-6; D might be TRBD1 (6 bases). Germline lookup yields CDR1 MNHNY and CDR2 SVGAGI (reference sequence). Trimming shortened V by 0 bases and J by 6 bases, and 15 bases separated the two germline ends. The CDR3 sequence is 16 residues long. CDR3 amino acids: CASSYSPGVKGNIQYF. In nucleotides, the CDR3 is TGTGCCAGCAGTTACTCTCCAGGGGTCAAAGGAAACATTCAGTACTTC.

The CDR3 coding sequence is TGCGCCAGCAGCTCCTACAGCAAGAACACTGAAGCTTTCTTT. This translates into CASSSYSKNTEAFF. The chain combines TRBV5-1 with TRBJ1-1; D is ambiguous. V gave up 3 bases and J gave up 1 base, with 10 bases separating them. The CDR3 loop spans 14 amino acids. Germline V lookup: CDR1 SGHRS, CDR2 YFSETQ.

The chain recombines TRBV7-9 with TRBJ1-1; D is perhaps TRBD1 (5 bases). This CDR3 has 16 amino acids. With 1 base removed from V and 1 base from J, the gap between germline ends came to 13 bases. Germline V gene lookup returns CDR1 SEHNR and CDR2 FQNEAQ (reference sequence). The CDR3 loop is CASSLGPGRANTEAFF. In DNA form, the CDR3 reads TGTGCCAGCAGCTTAGGGCCAGGGCGGGCGAACACTGAAGCTTTCTTT.

The gene calls are TRBV25-1 and TRBJ2-3; TRBD2 matches 8 bases. The CDR3 is made up of 15 amino acids. Germline loops: CDR1 MGHDK, CDR2 SYGVNS. V gave up 3 bases and J gave up 0 bases; unmatched junction bases: 2. As DNA, the CDR3 is TGTGCCAGCAGTGATACTAGCGGTAGCACAGATACGCAGTATTTT. It encodes CASSDTSGSTDTQYF. Full variable domain (remainder filled in from reference TRBV25-1 and TRBJ2-3): EADIYQTPRYLVIGTGKKITLECSQTMGHDKMYWYQQDPGMELHLIHYSYGVNSTEKGDLSSESTVSRIRTEHFPLTLESARPSHTSQYLCASSDTSGSTDTQYFGPGTRLTVL.

In this sample, this clone turned up a few times. This sequence joins TRBV18 and TRBJ1-1; D remains ambiguous. V lost 3 bases, J lost 3 bases, and 2 bases lay in between. The CDR3 sequence is 11 residues long. Looked up from germline, CDR1 is KGHSH and CDR2 is LQKENI. The CDR3 DNA reads as TGTGCCAGCTCACCGGACACTGAAGCTTTCTTT. Translating it yields CASSPDTEAFF.

The chain has TRBV4-3 and TRBJ2-2, with TRBD1 as a possible D gene (6 bases). The CDR3 covers 17 residues. Germline V gene sequence: CDR1 LGHNA, CDR2 YSLEER. Trimming stripped 0 bases from V and 6 bases from J, with 17 bases between. This CDR3 is CASSQDRGQGRSGELFF. In nucleotides, the CDR3 is TGCGCCAGCAGCCAAGATAGAGGGCAGGGGAGATCCGGGGAGCTGTTTTTT.

The chain has TRBV5-4 and TRBJ2-7, with no clear D. CDR1 and CDR2 (germline): SGHNT, YYREEE (reference sequence). This CDR3 is 13 amino acids long. Trimming removed 5 bases from V and 12 bases from J, with 21 bases in between. CDR3 in DNA: TGTGCCAGCAGTCACCCAACAGCCACCGGCTTGTACTTC. Residues: CASSHPTATGLYF.

The J gene is TRBJ1-3, the V gene TRBV2; tentatively, D is TRBD1 (6 bases). CDR1 is SNHLY, CDR2 FYNNEI, per germline. V shed 6 bases and J shed 0 bases, with 12 bases lying between them. The CDR3 has 15 residues. The DNA for the CDR3 is TGTGCCAGCAGAGAGGACAGTAGCTCTGGAAACACCATATATTTT. Amino acid sequence: CASREDSSSGNTIYF.